Detailed here is one T cell receptor (beta chain). Profiled with immunoSEQ multiplex PCR; TCRdb holds only in-frame clones, not every one. The sample yields 93,000 or so clones, around 90% seen once. These data are taken from a study of T cell changes during pregnancy in multiple sclerosis. Germline CDR1 MNHEY, CDR2 SMNVEV (reference sequence). The CDR3 loop spans 11 amino acids. Trimming removed 6 bases from V and 7 bases from J, with 10 bases in between. The TCR comes from a female donor with multiple sclerosis, enrolled in a pregnancy study. This material consisted of peripheral blood, taken before pregnancy. V is TRBV27 and J is TRBJ2-7; the D gene is possibly TRBD2 (5 bases). CDR3 nucleotide sequence: TGTGCCAGCAGGGACGGCGGGGAGCAGTACTTC. Translation: CASRDGGEQYF.